One and the same sample provided the 27 T cell receptor beta chains below, sequenced in a study of PD-1 blockade in mismatch repair-deficient tumors. Only in-frame clones appear in the TCRdb table, and some are missing; sequencing was by immunoSEQ multiplex PCR. The repertoire holds some 100,000 clones, with over 75% as singletons. This sample comprised peripheral blood, obtained roughly 36 weeks after starting pembrolizumab. The receptors derive from an adult with mismatch repair-deficient cancer.

V and J are TRBV2 and TRBJ2-7, with D possibly matching TRBD2 (6 bases). This CDR3 spans 13 amino acids. The V gene lost 7 bases and the J gene lost 1 base, with 11 bases spanning the gap. CDR1 SNHLY and CDR2 FYNNEI come from the germline V gene. The CDR3 protein is CASKRDFSYEQYF. DNA of the CDR3: TGTGCCAGCAAGAGGGACTTTTCCTACGAGCAGTACTTC.

The gene calls are TRBV5-1 and TRBJ2-7; a possible D gene is TRBD1 (6 bases). There are 15 residues in the CDR3. V was pared by 3 bases and J by 2 bases, with 15 bases between. Germline assignment: CDR1 SGHRS and CDR2 YFSETQ. CDR3 sequence (DNA): TGCGCCAGCAGCTCAACAGGGATAGGACCCTACGAGCAGTACTTC. This codes for CASSSTGIGPYEQYF. The full variable domain, completed using reference TRBV5-1 and TRBJ2-7, is KAGVTQTPRYLIKTRGQQVTLSCSPISGHRSVSWYQQTPGQGLQFLFEYFSETQRNKGNFPGRFSGRQFSNSRSEMNVSTLELGDSALYLCASSSTGIGPYEQYFGPGTRLTVT.

The chain recombines TRBV27 with TRBJ2-7; 10 bases match TRBD1. V shed 5 bases and J 1 base; nucleotides not matched to a gene: 5. This CDR3 comprises 15 residues. Germline V gives CDR1 MNHEY, CDR2 SMNVEV (reference sequence). CDR3 region: CASSQRQGASYEQYF. The CDR3 DNA follows: TGTGCCAGCAGTCAACGACAGGGGGCTTCCTACGAGCAGTACTTC.

The chain recombines TRBV4-1 with TRBJ2-1; 11 positions match TRBD2. This CDR3 is 18 amino acids long. With 1 base clipped from V and 0 bases from J, the junction kept 5 bases outside the gene matches. Per the germline V gene, CDR1 is MGHRA and CDR2 is YSYEKL. CDR3 loop: CASSQGLAGGSSYNEQFF. CDR3 coding DNA: TGCGCCAGCAGCCAAGGTCTAGCGGGAGGAAGCTCCTACAATGAGCAGTTCTTC.

This clone was seen only once. The rearrangement links TRBV9 to TRBJ2-3, with a weak D call TRBD2 (5 bases). V gave up 3 bases and J gave up 3 bases, with 17 bases separating them. The germline gives CDR1 SGDLS, CDR2 YYNGEE. The CDR3 spans 16 residues. The CDR3 here is CASSAPRGIVTDTQYF. Written as DNA, the CDR3 is TGTGCCAGCAGCGCCCCCCGAGGGATAGTAACAGATACGCAGTATTTT.

This chain connects TRBV27 to TRBJ2-1; D possibly corresponds to TRBD1 (6 bases). Trimming cost V 2 bases and J 9 bases, with 14 bases left between them. The CDR3 covers 14 residues. The germline CDR1 and CDR2 sequences are MNHEY and SMNVEV (reference sequence). CDR3 coding DNA: TGTGCCAGCAGTTTACCAACAGGGAGAGGTGAGCAGTTCTTC. Protein product: CASSLPTGRGEQFF.

This clone was seen only a few times. The genes are TRBV7-8 and TRBJ2-1; 7 positions agree with TRBD2. The CDR3 covers 17 residues. After removal of 1 base from V and 7 bases from J, the junction contained 13 bases not matched to a gene. The germline gives CDR1 SGHVS, CDR2 FQNEAQ. The CDR3 DNA reads TGTGCCAGCAGCTTAGGTTACGTAGGCGGGAGAAGGAATGAGCAGTTCTTC. As protein: CASSLGYVGGRRNEQFF. Based on the CDR3 plus reference TRBV7-8 and TRBJ2-1, the full variable domain is GAGVSQSPRYKVAKRGQDVALRCDPISGHVSLFWYQQALGQGPEFLTYFQNEAQLDKSGLPSDRFFAERPEGSVSTLKIQRTQQEDSAVYLCASSLGYVGGRRNEQFFGPGTRLTVL.

The chain recombines TRBV5-6 with TRBJ2-7; D not resolved. Germline-derived CDR1 and CDR2 are SGHDT and YYEEEE. Deletions cut 0 bases from V and 7 bases from J, with 17 bases between. The CDR3 length is 15 residues. The CDR3 reads CASSLGGRPMGEQYF. The CDR3 nucleotides read TGTGCCAGCAGCTTGGGTGGCAGGCCCATGGGGGAGCAGTACTTC.

The rearrangement joins TRBV6-5 to TRBJ2-1, with 14 bases fitting TRBD2. Germline V gene sequence: CDR1 MNHEY, CDR2 SVGAGI. This CDR3 spans 16 amino acids. V gave up 1 base and J gave up 7 bases; unmatched junction bases: 3. The CDR3 is CASSYWGLAGANEQFF. The DNA for the CDR3 is TGTGCCAGCAGTTACTGGGGACTAGCGGGAGCGAATGAGCAGTTCTTC.

The chain links TRBV9 to TRBJ1-2, with D possibly TRBD1 on 5 matching bases. Germline values: CDR1 SGDLS, CDR2 YYNGEE. Trimming removed 0 bases at V and 13 bases at J, with 19 bases between. CDR3 size: 14 residues. DNA of the CDR3: TGTGCCAGCAGCGTAGGGGACTTGGCGGGTCATTGCACCTTC. Translated, it gives CASSVGDLAGHCTF.

This clone was observed a handful of times. The chain joins TRBV5-1 to TRBJ1-2; D possibly corresponds to TRBD1 (5 bases). Germline V CDR1 and CDR2: SGHRS, YFSETQ. Trimming took 1 base from V and 5 from J, leaving 12 bases between them. The CDR3 loop spans 14 amino acids. CDR3 residues: CASSLWQGGYGYTF. CDR3 DNA sequence: TGCGCCAGCAGCTTGTGGCAGGGTGGTTATGGCTACACCTTC.

This clone is a singleton in its sample. V and J are TRBV7-6 and TRBJ1-1; 12 bases align to TRBD1. The CDR3 is 16 residues long. Germline V lookup: CDR1 SGHVS, CDR2 FNYEAQ. Trimming took 1 base from V and 5 from J; bases not matched to a gene: 5. Written as DNA, the CDR3 is TGTGCCAGCAGCTTAGTCGGGACAGGGGGCAGGACTGAAGCTTTCTTT. This encodes CASSLVGTGGRTEAFF. The complete variable domain, with remaining parts taken from reference TRBV7-6 and TRBJ1-1, reads GAGVSQSPRYKVTKRGQDVALRCDPISGHVSLYWYRQALGQGPEFLTYFNYEAQQDKSGLPNDRFSAERPEGSISTLTIQRTEQRDSAMYRCASSLVGTGGRTEAFFGQGTRLTVV.

This chain links TRBV9 with TRBJ2-7; 8 bases map to TRBD1. The CDR3 length is 17 residues. The germline V gene has CDR1 SGDLS and CDR2 YYNGEE. Trimming at V came to 3 bases and at J to 2 bases, leaving 13 bases not matched to a gene. The CDR3 loop is CASSGTGPQQGAYEQYF. CDR3 DNA: TGTGCCAGCAGCGGGACGGGGCCCCAACAGGGGGCCTACGAGCAGTACTTC.

Only a few counts were recorded for this clone. This chain uses TRBV7-9 with TRBJ2-2; no clear D gene. Deletions cut 5 bases from V and 7 bases from J, with 11 bases between. The length of the CDR3 is 13 residues. Germline CDR1 is SEHNR and CDR2 is FQNEAQ (reference sequence). The CDR3 region is CASSLSGIGELFF. CDR3 nucleotide sequence: TGTGCCAGCAGCCTTTCTGGTATCGGGGAGCTGTTTTTT.

The genes are TRBV7-9 and TRBJ2-7; possibly TRBD2 for D (5 bases). CDR3 length: 16 amino acids. Trimming removed 5 bases from V and 0 bases from J, with 17 bases in between. Germline V gives CDR1 SEHNR, CDR2 FQNEAQ (reference sequence). CDR3 region: CASSGVRVESSYEQYF. Written as DNA, the CDR3 is TGTGCCAGCAGCGGCGTGAGGGTGGAGAGCTCCTACGAGCAGTACTTC.

V and J are TRBV11-3 and TRBJ2-1; 7 bases align to TRBD2. V gave up 2 bases and J gave up 8 bases; unmatched junction bases: 9. Germline lookup yields CDR1 SGHNT and CDR2 YENEEA. This CDR3 contains 15 residues. In DNA form, the CDR3 reads TGTGCCAGCAGCTTACAGGTCGGGGGGAGCGATGAGCAGTTCTTC. It is translated as CASSLQVGGSDEQFF. The full variable domain, its missing parts supplied by reference TRBV11-3 and TRBJ2-1, is EAGVVQSPRYKIIEKKQPVAFWCNPISGHNTLYWYLQNLGQGPELLIRYENEEAVDDSQLPKDRFSAERLKGVDSTLKIQPAELGDSAVYLCASSLQVGGSDEQFFGPGTRLTVL.

The genes are TRBV2 and TRBJ2-7; perhaps TRBD2 as D (5 bases). Germline CDR1 SNHLY, CDR2 FYNNEI. The CDR3 extends over 12 amino acids. The germline V and J ends were trimmed by 6 bases and 11 bases, with 17 bases remaining between them. The CDR3 bases are TGTGCCAGCAGAGAATTCCTAGCCGGGGAGTACTTC. Amino acid sequence: CASREFLAGEYF.

The J gene is TRBJ2-2, the V gene TRBV11-3; no clear D gene. This CDR3 spans 14 amino acids. Germline V gene sequence: CDR1 SGHNT, CDR2 YENEEA. Trimming removed 2 bases at V and 0 bases at J, with 4 bases between. CDR3 loop: CASSLITNTGELFF. In DNA form, the CDR3 reads TGTGCCAGCAGCTTAATTACGAACACCGGGGAGCTGTTTTTT.

The rearrangement joins TRBV7-9 to TRBJ2-7; D not certain. CDR3 length: 15 amino acids. The V end lost 4 bases, the J end lost 3 bases, and 16 bases lay between the germline ends. From germline, CDR1 is SEHNR and CDR2 FQNEAQ (reference sequence). CDR3 in DNA: TGTGCCAGCAGCTCTACTTCTGGACCGAACTACGAGCAGTACTTC. Translating gives CASSSTSGPNYEQYF.

This chain joins TRBV27 and TRBJ2-2; D may be TRBD1 (6 bases). Trimming removed 6 bases at V and 5 bases at J, with 19 bases between. The length of the CDR3 is 16 residues. The germline gives CDR1 MNHEY, CDR2 SMNVEV (reference sequence). The CDR3 sequence is CASRALPGVNTGELFF. In DNA form, the CDR3 reads TGTGCCAGCAGAGCTCTCCCAGGGGTTAATACCGGGGAGCTGTTTTTT.

This chain connects TRBV7-9 to TRBJ2-6; D is perhaps TRBD2 (6 bases). With 5 bases removed from V and 6 bases from J, the gap between germline ends came to 14 bases. This CDR3 comprises 15 residues. The germline CDR1 and CDR2 sequences are SEHNR and FQNEAQ (reference sequence). Written as DNA, the CDR3 is TGTGCCAGCAGCCTCCTCGGGGGTACGGCCAACGTCCTGACTTTC. This codes for CASSLLGGTANVLTF. The variable domain in full, with the rest retrieved from reference TRBV7-9 and TRBJ2-6, is DTGVSQNPRHKITKRGQNVTFRCDPISEHNRLYWYRQTLGQGPEFLTYFQNEAQLEKSRLLSDRFSAERPKGSFSTLEIQRTEQGDSAMYLCASSLLGGTANVLTFGAGSRLTVL.

This clone came up once. The gene calls are TRBV9 and TRBJ2-3, with 13 bases fitting TRBD2. The length of the CDR3 is 23 residues. V shed 3 bases and J 3 bases; nucleotides not matched to a gene: 25. The V gene's germline CDR1 is SGDLS and CDR2 YYNGEE. The CDR3 here is CASSAGLAGVGPTVQGWTDTQYF. The CDR3 nucleotides read TGTGCCAGCAGCGCTGGACTAGCGGGAGTAGGGCCTACTGTGCAGGGATGGACAGATACGCAGTATTTT.

V usage is TRBV10-1 and J usage is TRBJ1-1; no firm D call. The germline V gene has CDR1 WNHNN and CDR2 SYGVQD (reference sequence). The CDR3 contains 14 residues. Trimming left V 4 bases short and J 4 bases short, with 13 bases between. The CDR3 DNA reads as TGCGCCAGCAGTGTGGAGGGCGTGAGCACTGAAGCTTTCTTT. It translates to CASSVEGVSTEAFF.

The chain uses TRBV4-1 and TRBJ2-6; D gene unclear. The V gene lost 2 bases and the J gene lost 4 bases, with 6 bases spanning the gap. CDR1 and CDR2 from the germline V gene are MGHRA and YSYEKL. This CDR3 contains 14 residues. The CDR3 spells CASSQLVGANVLTF. CDR3 DNA: TGCGCCAGCAGCCAACTCGTCGGGGCCAACGTCCTGACTTTC.

This clone was seen only a few times. The chain joins TRBV11-2 to TRBJ2-1; 12 positions agree with TRBD2. The CDR3 extends over 16 amino acids. V gave up 5 bases and J gave up 5 bases; unmatched junction bases: 7. The germline CDR1 and CDR2 sequences are SGHAT and FQNNGV. This chain's CDR3 is CASSNLLAGGNNEQFF. DNA for the CDR3: TGTGCCAGCAGCAATCTTCTAGCGGGAGGGAACAATGAGCAGTTCTTC. Combining the CDR3 with reference TRBV11-2 and TRBJ2-1 gives the whole variable domain EAGVAQSPRYKIIEKRQSVAFWCNPISGHATLYWYQQILGQGPKLLIQFQNNGVVDDSQLPKDRFSAERLKGVDSTLKIQPAKLEDSAVYLCASSNLLAGGNNEQFFGPGTRLTVL.

The CDR3 is CATSRDPGTSSYNEQFF. Written as DNA, the CDR3 is TGTGCCACCAGCAGAGACCCCGGGACTAGCAGTTACAATGAGCAGTTCTTC. V is TRBV15 and J is TRBJ2-1; 9 nucleotides match TRBD2. Germline CDR1 is LNHNV and CDR2 is YYDKDF (reference sequence). The CDR3 has 17 residues. Trimming removed 0 bases from V and 4 bases from J; junction bases left unmatched: 7.

The rearrangement joins TRBV13 to TRBJ2-2; D uncertain. The V and J ends lost 0 bases and 2 bases respectively, with 10 bases between them. The CDR3 is made up of 16 amino acids. Germline-derived CDR1 and CDR2 are PRHDT and FYEKMQ (reference sequence). In nucleotides, the CDR3 is TGTGCCAGCAGCTTAGGCGGAGATACCAACACCGGGGAGCTGTTTTTT. Encoded protein: CASSLGGDTNTGELFF.